These 2 T cell receptor beta chains were all obtained from the same sample, sequenced in a study of OX40 agonist ivuxolimab in advanced cancers. Sequenced by immunoSEQ multiplex PCR; TCRdb stores in-frame clones only, minus some. Counted here are tens of thousands of clones, around four fifths occurring once; the ten biggest clones make up around 20%. Sequences were derived from CD4+ or CD8+ T cells sorted from blood, sampled in a trial of the OX40 agonist ivuxolimab. The receptors shown here come from an adult with an advanced solid tumor such as melanoma, head and neck, liver or kidney cancer.

The chain couples TRBV4-3 to TRBJ2-7; the match to TRBD2 covers 9 bases. V dropped 0 bases and J dropped 1; count of bases not matched to a gene: 19. This CDR3 is built from 21 residues. Germline CDR1 reads LGHNA; CDR2 reads YSLEER. CDR3 DNA: TGCGCCAGCAGCCAAGAGCGGCTAGCGGGACCTGAACTCCCATTGTCCTACGAGCAGTACTTC. Its protein is CASSQERLAGPELPLSYEQYF.

The chain employs TRBV7-9 and TRBJ2-3; 10 nucleotides match TRBD2. J gave up 0 bases and V 6 bases, and 3 bases lay outside the gene matches. Germline lookup yields CDR1 SEHNR and CDR2 FQNEAQ (reference sequence). This CDR3 has 15 residues. The CDR3 DNA reads as TGTGCCAGCAGTTTACTAGCGGGGAGCACAGATACGCAGTATTTT. Its protein product is CASSLLAGSTDTQYF.